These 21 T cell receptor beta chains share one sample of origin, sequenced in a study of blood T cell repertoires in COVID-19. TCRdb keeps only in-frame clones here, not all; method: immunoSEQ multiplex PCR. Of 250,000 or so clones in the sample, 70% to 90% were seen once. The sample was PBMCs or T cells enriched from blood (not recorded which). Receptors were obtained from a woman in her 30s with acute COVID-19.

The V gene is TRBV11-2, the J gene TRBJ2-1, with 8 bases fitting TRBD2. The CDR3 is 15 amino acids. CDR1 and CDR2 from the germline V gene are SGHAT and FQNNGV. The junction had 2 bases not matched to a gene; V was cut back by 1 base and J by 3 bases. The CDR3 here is CASSLGREVYNEQFF. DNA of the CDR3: TGTGCCAGCAGCTTAGGGCGGGAGGTCTACAATGAGCAGTTCTTC.

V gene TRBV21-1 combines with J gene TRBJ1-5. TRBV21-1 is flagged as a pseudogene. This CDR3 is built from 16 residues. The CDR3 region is CASSRLGYASNQPQHF. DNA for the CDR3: TGTGCCAGCAGCCGTCTAGGCTACGCTAGCAATCAGCCCCAGCATTTT.

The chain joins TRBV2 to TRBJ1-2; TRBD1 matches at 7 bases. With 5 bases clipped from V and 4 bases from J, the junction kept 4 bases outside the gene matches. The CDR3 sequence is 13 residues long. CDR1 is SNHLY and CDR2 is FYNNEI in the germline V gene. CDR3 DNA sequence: TGTGCCAGCAGTTACGGGGACAGCTATGGCTACACCTTC. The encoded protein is CASSYGDSYGYTF.

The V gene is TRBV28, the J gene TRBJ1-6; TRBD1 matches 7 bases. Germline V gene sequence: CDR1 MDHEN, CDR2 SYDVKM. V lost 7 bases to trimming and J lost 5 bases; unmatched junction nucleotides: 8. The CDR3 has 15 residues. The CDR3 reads CASITGTADNSPLHF. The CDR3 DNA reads TGTGCCAGCATTACCGGGACAGCCGATAATTCACCCCTCCACTTT. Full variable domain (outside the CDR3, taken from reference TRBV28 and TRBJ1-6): DVKVTQSSRYLVKRTGEKVFLECVQDMDHENMFWYRQDPGLGLRLIYFSYDVKMKEKGDIPEGYSVSREKKERFSLILESASTNQTSMYLCASITGTADNSPLHFGNGTRLTVT.

This chain's CDR3 is CASSRGLDRELFF. The CDR3 DNA reads TGTGCCAGCAGCCGGGGACTTGACCGGGAGCTGTTTTTT. The chain uses TRBV14 and TRBJ2-2; tentatively, D is TRBD2 (6 bases). Germline V gives CDR1 SGHDN, CDR2 FVKESK. V gave up 4 bases and J gave up 9 bases, with 12 bases separating them. This CDR3 is built from 13 residues.

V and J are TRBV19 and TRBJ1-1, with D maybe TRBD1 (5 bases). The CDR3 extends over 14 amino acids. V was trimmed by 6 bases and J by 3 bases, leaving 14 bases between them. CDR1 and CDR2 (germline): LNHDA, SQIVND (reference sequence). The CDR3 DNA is TGTGCCAGTAGCCTAACAGGAGGGGACACTGAAGCTTTCTTT. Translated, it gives CASSLTGGDTEAFF.

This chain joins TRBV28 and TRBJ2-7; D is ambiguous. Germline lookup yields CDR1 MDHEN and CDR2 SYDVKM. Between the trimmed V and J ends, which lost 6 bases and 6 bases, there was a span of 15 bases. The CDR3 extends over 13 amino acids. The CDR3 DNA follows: TGTGCCAGCAGCTTTTTTAGAGGCGGCGAGCAGTACTTC. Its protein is CASSFFRGGEQYF.

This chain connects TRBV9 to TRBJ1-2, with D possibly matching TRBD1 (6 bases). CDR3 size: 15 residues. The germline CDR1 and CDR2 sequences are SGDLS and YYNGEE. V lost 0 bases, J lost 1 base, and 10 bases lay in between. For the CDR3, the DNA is TGTGCCAGCAGCGTAGGACAGGCGATTAACTATGGCTACACCTTC. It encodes CASSVGQAINYGYTF.

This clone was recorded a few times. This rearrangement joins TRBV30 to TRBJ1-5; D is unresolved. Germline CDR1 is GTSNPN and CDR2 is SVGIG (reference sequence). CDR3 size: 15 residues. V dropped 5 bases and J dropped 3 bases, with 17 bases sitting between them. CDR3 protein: CAWDRGDSSNQPQHF. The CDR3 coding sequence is TGTGCCTGGGACCGCGGGGATTCATCCAATCAGCCCCAGCATTTT.

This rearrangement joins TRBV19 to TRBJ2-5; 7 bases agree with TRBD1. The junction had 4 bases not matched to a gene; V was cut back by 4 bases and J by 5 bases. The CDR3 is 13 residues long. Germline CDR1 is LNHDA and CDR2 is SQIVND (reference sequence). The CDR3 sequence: CASSTTGSETQYF. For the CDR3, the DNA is TGTGCCAGTAGTACGACAGGGAGTGAGACCCAGTACTTC.

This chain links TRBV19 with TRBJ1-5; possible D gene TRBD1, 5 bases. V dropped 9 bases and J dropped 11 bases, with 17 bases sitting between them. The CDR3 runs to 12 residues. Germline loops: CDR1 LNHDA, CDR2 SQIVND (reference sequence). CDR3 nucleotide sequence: TGTGCCAGCCGCGGGGGGGTCGAGGCCCAGCATTTT. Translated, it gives CASRGGVEAQHF.

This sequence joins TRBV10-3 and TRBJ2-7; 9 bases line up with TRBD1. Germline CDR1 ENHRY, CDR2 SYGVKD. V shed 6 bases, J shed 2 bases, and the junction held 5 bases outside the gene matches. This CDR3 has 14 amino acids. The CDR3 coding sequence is TGTGCCATCAGCCCCGGGACAGGGCCCTACGAGCAGTACTTC. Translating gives CAISPGTGPYEQYF.

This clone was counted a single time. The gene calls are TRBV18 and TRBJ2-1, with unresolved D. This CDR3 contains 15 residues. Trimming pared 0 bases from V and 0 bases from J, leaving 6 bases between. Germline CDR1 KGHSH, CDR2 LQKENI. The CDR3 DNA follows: TGTGCCAGCTCACCACCTACAAGCTCCTACAATGAGCAGTTCTTC. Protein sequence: CASSPPTSSYNEQFF.

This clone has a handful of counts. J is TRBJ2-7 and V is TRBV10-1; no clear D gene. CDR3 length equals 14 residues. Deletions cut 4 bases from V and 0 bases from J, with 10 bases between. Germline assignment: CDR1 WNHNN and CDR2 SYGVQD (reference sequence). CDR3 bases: TGCGCCAGCAGTGCTGACACGGTCTCCTACGAGCAGTACTTC. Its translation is CASSADTVSYEQYF.

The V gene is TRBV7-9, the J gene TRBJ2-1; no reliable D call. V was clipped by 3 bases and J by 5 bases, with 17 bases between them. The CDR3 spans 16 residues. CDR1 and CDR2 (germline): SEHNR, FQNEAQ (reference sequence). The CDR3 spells CASSFISGKMDNEQFF. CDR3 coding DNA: TGTGCCAGCAGCTTCATTTCAGGTAAAATGGACAATGAGCAGTTCTTC. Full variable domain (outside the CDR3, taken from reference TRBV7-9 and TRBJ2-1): DTGVSQNPRHKITKRGQNVTFRCDPISEHNRLYWYRQTLGQGPEFLTYFQNEAQLEKSRLLSDRFSAERPKGSFSTLEIQRTEQGDSAMYLCASSFISGKMDNEQFFGPGTRLTVL.

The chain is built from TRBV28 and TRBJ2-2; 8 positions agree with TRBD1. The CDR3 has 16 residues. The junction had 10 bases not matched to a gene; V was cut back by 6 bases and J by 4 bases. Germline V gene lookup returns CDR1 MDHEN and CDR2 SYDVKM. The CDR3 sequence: CASSGSGQGGTGELFF. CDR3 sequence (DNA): TGTGCCAGCAGCGGATCCGGACAGGGAGGCACCGGGGAGCTGTTTTTT.

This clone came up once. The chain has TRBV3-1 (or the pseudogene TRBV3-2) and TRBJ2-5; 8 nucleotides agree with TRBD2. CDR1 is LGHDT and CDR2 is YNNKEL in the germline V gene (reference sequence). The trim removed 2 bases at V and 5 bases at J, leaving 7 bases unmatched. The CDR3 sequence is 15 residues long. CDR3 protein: CASSQYGRAGETQYF. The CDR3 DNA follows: TGTGCCAGCAGCCAATACGGGAGGGCCGGGGAGACCCAGTACTTC.

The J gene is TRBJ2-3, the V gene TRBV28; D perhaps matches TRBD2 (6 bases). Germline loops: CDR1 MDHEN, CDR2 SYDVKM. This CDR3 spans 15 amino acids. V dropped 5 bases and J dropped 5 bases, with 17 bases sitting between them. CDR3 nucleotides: TGTGCCAGCAGTCGCTTCGGGCGGGAAGGAGATACGCAGTATTTT. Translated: CASSRFGREGDTQYF.

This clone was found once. CDR3 region: CASSYLLRGTEAFF. CDR3 bases: TGTGCCAGCAGCTACCTCCTCAGGGGAACTGAAGCTTTCTTT. The V gene is TRBV7-2, the J gene TRBJ1-1; possible D gene TRBD1, 6 bases. Germline loops: CDR1 SGHTA, CDR2 FQGNSA. The CDR3 extends over 14 amino acids. The V and J ends lost 4 bases and 5 bases respectively, with 14 bases between them.

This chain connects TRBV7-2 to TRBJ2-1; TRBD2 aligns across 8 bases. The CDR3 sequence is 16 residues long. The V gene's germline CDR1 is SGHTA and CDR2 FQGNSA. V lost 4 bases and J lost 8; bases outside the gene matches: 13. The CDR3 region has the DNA TGTGCCAGCAGCTCCCAAGGGACTAGGGGTATCGATGAGCAGTTCTTC. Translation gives CASSSQGTRGIDEQFF.

CDR3 nucleotide sequence: TGTGCCAGCAGTTTATCAAGGGGGACAGGGCAGGACGTTTACACTGAAGCTTTCTTT. Its translation is CASSLSRGTGQDVYTEAFF. The chain is built from TRBV28 and TRBJ1-1; 9 positions match TRBD1. Losses at the gene ends were 1 base for V and 3 bases for J; bases not matched to a gene: 15. The V gene's germline CDR1 is MDHEN and CDR2 SYDVKM. The CDR3 totals 19 residues.